These 15 T cell receptor beta chains were all obtained from the same sample, sequenced in a study of blood T cells in healthy people across ages (dated by TCRdb to the mid-2010s). The library relied on 5' RACE. The listed sequencing device is Illumina HiSeq 2500. A second PCR of 7 to 11 cycles was run with a J-beta primer mix and a sample-barcoded 5' primer. TCRdb reanalyzed the raw reads on its own, using fastp at Q25 for trimming and MiXCR for clone calling, and kept in-frame beta chains. CDR3 protein sequences are deduplicated, and each keeps its most common genes and DNA. In this sample the table shows more than 650,000 distinct CDR3 sequences, roughly 53% of which occur a single time. The ten largest clones represent roughly 40% of the sample. Material: blood. The receptor source for this set is a man aged 80 or over in good health.

The CDR3 DNA follows: TGTGCCAGCAGTAAAACAGGGGTTAGCAATCAGCCCCAGCATTTT. This sequence encodes CASSKTGVSNQPQHF. The chain is built from TRBV6-6 and TRBJ1-5, with TRBD1 matching over 7 bases. V shed 5 bases and J 0 bases; nucleotides not matched to a gene: 4. CDR1 MNHNY and CDR2 SVGAGI come from the germline V gene (reference sequence). This CDR3 contains 15 residues.

The rearrangement joins TRBV20-1 to TRBJ2-1, with D possibly matching TRBD2 (7 bases). This CDR3 has 15 amino acids. The germline CDR1 and CDR2 sequences are DFQATT and SNEGSKA (reference sequence). Trimming shortened V by 4 bases and J by 2 bases, and 15 bases separated the two germline ends. Here the CDR3 reads CSAISAGAAYNEQFF. CDR3 bases: TGCAGTGCTATATCCGCGGGGGCCGCCTACAATGAGCAGTTCTTC.

The table lists this clonotype with a few counts. The V and J genes are TRBV6-1 and TRBJ2-3; 10 nucleotides match TRBD2. Germline V gene data show CDR1 as MNHNS and CDR2 as SASEGT. This CDR3 has 18 residues. V shed 6 bases, J shed 3 bases, and the junction held 15 bases outside the gene matches. CDR3 loop: CASSHGLAGVFRTDTQYF. CDR3 nucleotide sequence: TGTGCCAGCAGCCACGGGCTAGCGGGAGTTTTTCGTACAGATACGCAGTATTTT.

This clonotype was seen more than once but under ten times. The rearrangement uses TRBV7-2 and TRBJ2-7; D not certain. V lost 1 base to trimming and J lost 0 bases, with 10 bases between them. The CDR3 contains 15 residues. The germline gives CDR1 SGHTA, CDR2 FQGNSA. This chain's CDR3 is CASSLGLPASYEQYF. The CDR3 nucleotides read TGTGCCAGCAGCTTAGGTCTGCCCGCCTCCTACGAGCAGTACTTC.

This clonotype has a handful of counts. V is TRBV30 and J is TRBJ2-1; D unresolved. CDR3 size: 12 residues. The germline V and J ends were trimmed by 4 bases and 4 bases, with 8 bases remaining between them. In germline, CDR1 is GTSNPN, CDR2 SVGIG (reference sequence). CDR3 loop: CAWTTRYNEQFF. The CDR3 nucleotides read TGTGCCTGGACTACACGTTACAATGAGCAGTTCTTC.

The gene calls are TRBV10-3 and TRBJ2-7; D possibly corresponds to TRBD2 (5 bases). V lost 0 bases, J lost 7 bases, and 13 bases lay in between. Germline-derived CDR1 and CDR2 are ENHRY and SYGVKD. This CDR3 comprises 14 residues. The CDR3 here is CAISESWEGGEQYF. DNA of the CDR3: TGTGCCATCAGTGAGTCTTGGGAAGGAGGTGAGCAGTACTTC.

Concerning this clonotype itself: One end of the junction is discordant with germline, which a read error may explain. The J gene is TRBJ1-4, the V gene TRBV28; D call uncertain. Germline assignment: CDR1 MDHEN and CDR2 SYDVKM. There are 15 residues in the CDR3. The chain's CDR3 is CASSPEGRANGKLFF. In nucleotides, the CDR3 is TGTGCCAGCAGTCCCGAGGGAAGGGCTAATGGAAAACTGTTTTTT.

The rearrangement links TRBV7-3 to TRBJ2-3; 7 positions match TRBD2. The CDR3 sequence is 16 residues long. Germline V gene data show CDR1 as SGHTA and CDR2 as FQGTGA. V lost 5 bases and J lost 0; bases outside the gene matches: 8. The CDR3 nucleotides are TGTGCCAGCAGCCCGCAACCTAGCGGTAGCACAGATACGCAGTATTTT. Its protein product is CASSPQPSGSTDTQYF.

The gene calls are TRBV4-1 and TRBJ2-7; 10 nucleotides agree with TRBD1. The J call could be wrong; TRBJ2-4 is a better fit for the DNA end. CDR1 MGHRA and CDR2 YSYEKL come from the germline V gene. The CDR3 has 16 amino acids. The CDR3 sequence: CASSLSHGTGENIQYF. In nucleotides, the CDR3 is TGCGCCAGCAGCCTCTCCCATGGGACAGGGGAAAACATTCAGTACTTC.

There are a few counts of this clonotype. The V and J genes are TRBV7-7 and TRBJ2-2; 9 nucleotides align to TRBD2. This CDR3 has 14 residues. CDR1 is SSHAT and CDR2 is FNYEAQ in the germline V gene (reference sequence). Here the CDR3 DNA reads TGTGCTAGCGCACCGGGACTAGCAGTCGGGGAGCTGTTTTTT. Residues: CASAPGLAVGELFF.

The J gene is TRBJ2-4, the V gene TRBV19; D is perhaps TRBD1 (6 bases). Germline V gene data show CDR1 as LNHDA and CDR2 as SQIVND (reference sequence). The ends were cut back, 6 bases at V and 7 bases at J, with 13 bases in the middle. The CDR3 sequence is 13 residues long. CDR3 nucleotides: TGTGCCAGTAGCTCAGGGGAATTGAACATTCAGTACTTC. Its translation: CASSSGELNIQYF.

This chain joins TRBV6-2 or TRBV6-3 and TRBJ2-7; the D gene is possibly TRBD2 (5 bases). Germline V gene data show CDR1 as MNHEY and CDR2 as SVGEGT. The CDR3 is 13 amino acids. The V gene lost 6 bases and the J gene lost 4 bases, with 13 bases spanning the gap. The CDR3 DNA reads TGTGCCAGCAGCCGTCTTAGCGAGTACGAGCAGTACTTC. Its protein is CASSRLSEYEQYF.

This chain links TRBV20-1 with TRBJ2-4, with 9 bases aligning to TRBD2. The CDR3 is 15 residues long. Per germline, CDR1 DFQATT and CDR2 SNEGSKA (reference sequence). V shed 1 base and J 0 bases; nucleotides not matched to a gene: 1. The CDR3: CSARVLAGAKNIQYF. The CDR3, as DNA: TGCAGTGCTAGAGTACTAGCGGGAGCCAAAAACATTCAGTACTTC.

The chain links TRBV20-1 to TRBJ2-3, with D possibly being TRBD2 (5 bases). The ends were cut back, 3 bases at V and 0 bases at J, with 25 bases in the middle. The CDR3 is 19 residues long. Looked up from germline, CDR1 is DFQATT and CDR2 is SNEGSKA (reference sequence). Written as DNA, the CDR3 is TGCAGTGCTAGGCTCTGGGGTTACGGTGAGACTACTAGCACAGATACGCAGTATTTT. Protein product: CSARLWGYGETTSTDTQYF.

This clonotype was counted a single time. This may arise from a read error, as a much more abundant clone is one base away. The chain employs TRBV5-1 and TRBJ2-1; D gene ambiguous. CDR3 length: 11 amino acids. Trimming pared 4 bases from V and 13 bases from J, leaving 12 bases between. The germline V gene has CDR1 SGHRS and CDR2 YFSETQ. The CDR3 bases are TGCGCCAGCAGCATCCAAGAGACCCAGTTCTTC. Translation: CASSIQETQFF.